The next 22 T cell receptor beta chains were all read from a single sample in a study of blood T cell repertoires in COVID-19. Sequencing was performed with immunoSEQ multiplex PCR; in TCRdb, only in-frame clones are kept and a portion is missing. The table lists some 310,000 clones, roughly 89% of them singletons. Specimen: PBMCs or T cells enriched from blood (not recorded which). These receptors originate from a woman in her 30s who had recovered from COVID-19.

This chain joins TRBV18 and TRBJ2-2, with D possibly TRBD1 on 6 matching bases. The ends were cut back, 5 bases at V and 5 bases at J, with 12 bases in the middle. Per germline, CDR1 KGHSH and CDR2 LQKENI. This CDR3 comprises 14 residues. The chain's CDR3 is CASSSLQGTGELFF. As DNA, the CDR3 is TGTGCCAGCTCATCCCTCCAGGGGACCGGGGAGCTGTTTTTT.

This chain links TRBV7-2 with TRBJ1-5; D unresolved. The CDR3 contains 14 residues. The V end lost 2 bases, the J end lost 8 bases, and 13 bases lay between the germline ends. Germline V gives CDR1 SGHTA, CDR2 FQGNSA. The CDR3 sequence: CASSLWAGGEPQHF. Written as DNA, the CDR3 is TGTGCCAGCAGCTTATGGGCAGGCGGGGAGCCCCAGCATTTT.

J is TRBJ1-2 and V is TRBV19; 8 nucleotides align to TRBD1. From germline, CDR1 is LNHDA and CDR2 SQIVND (reference sequence). The CDR3 contains 14 residues. V was clipped by 5 bases and J by 7 bases; unmatched bases: 9. The CDR3 DNA sequence: TGTGCCAGTAGTCCGGACAGGGTTTGGGTTGGCTACACCTTC. Protein: CASSPDRVWVGYTF.

This chain connects TRBV4-2 to TRBJ1-3; D not resolved. The germline V gene encodes CDR1 LGHNA and CDR2 YNFKEQ. The CDR3 covers 16 residues. Trimming removed 0 bases from V and 0 bases from J, with 9 bases in between. CDR3 coding DNA: TGTGCCAGCAGCCAAGATGAGGGCGCCTCTGGAAACACCATATATTTT. This sequence encodes CASSQDEGASGNTIYF.

This clone was seen ten or more times. This chain uses TRBV7-9 with TRBJ1-4; 10 bases are a match to TRBD1. J gave up 3 bases and V 4 bases, and 11 bases lay outside the gene matches. The germline CDR1 and CDR2 sequences are SEHNR and FQNEAQ (reference sequence). CDR3 length equals 18 residues. CDR3 sequence reads: CASSSALQDRGANEKLFF. Here the CDR3 DNA reads TGTGCCAGCAGCTCTGCCCTACAGGACAGGGGGGCTAATGAAAAACTGTTTTTT.

The CDR3: CSVAGRTYRETQYF. CDR3 sequence (DNA): TGCAGCGTTGCTGGCCGCACCTACAGGGAGACCCAGTACTTC. V is TRBV29-1 and J is TRBJ2-5, with D perhaps matching TRBD1 (5 bases). Germline lookup yields CDR1 SQVTM and CDR2 ANQGSEA. This CDR3 has 14 amino acids. V gave up 4 bases and J gave up 5 bases, with 17 bases separating them.

The gene calls are TRBV28 and TRBJ2-7, with 13 bases identical to TRBD2. The CDR3 sequence is 15 residues long. The V gene's germline CDR1 is MDHEN and CDR2 SYDVKM. Germline trimming cut 6 bases from V and 5 bases from J; bases unmatched to any gene: 7. For the CDR3, the DNA is TGTGCCAGCAGAAAAGGACTAGCGGGAGAGGACGAGCAGTACTTC. Translation: CASRKGLAGEDEQYF. Combining the CDR3 with reference TRBV28 and TRBJ2-7 gives the whole variable domain DVKVTQSSRYLVKRTGEKVFLECVQDMDHENMFWYRQDPGLGLRLIYFSYDVKMKEKGDIPEGYSVSREKKERFSLILESASTNQTSMYLCASRKGLAGEDEQYFGPGTRLTVT.

CDR3 region: CASSPLAFTGGLGQPQHF. CDR3 in DNA: TGTGCCAGCAGCCCCCTCGCCTTCACAGGGGGCTTGGGTCAGCCCCAGCATTTT. The chain is built from TRBV28 and TRBJ1-5, with 9 nucleotides matching TRBD1. The CDR3 spans 18 residues. The germline V gene encodes CDR1 MDHEN and CDR2 SYDVKM. V was pared by 6 bases and J by 6 bases, with 18 bases of the junction left unmatched.

The chain joins TRBV2 to TRBJ2-7, with D perhaps matching TRBD1 (6 bases). The CDR3 is 13 residues long. CDR1 and CDR2 (germline): SNHLY, FYNNEI. Trimming left V 2 bases short and J 9 bases short, with 14 bases between. CDR3 region: CASSENRVLGQYF. In DNA form, the CDR3 reads TGTGCCAGCAGTGAAAACAGGGTATTAGGGCAGTACTTC.

The chain is built from TRBV27 and TRBJ2-7; 9 bases agree with TRBD1. Germline lookup yields CDR1 MNHEY and CDR2 SMNVEV (reference sequence). The length of the CDR3 is 19 residues. The V gene end was trimmed by 0 bases and the J gene end by 0 bases; junction bases not matched to a gene: 12. The CDR3 DNA reads as TGTGCCAGCAGTTTATCGTGGACAGGGGTAAATCGGGACTCCTACGAGCAGTACTTC. Its protein product is CASSLSWTGVNRDSYEQYF.

This chain uses TRBV6-4 with TRBJ1-1; D unresolved. Germline assignment: CDR1 MRHNA and CDR2 SNTAGT. The V end lost 0 bases, the J end lost 3 bases, and 11 bases lay between the germline ends. The CDR3 length is 15 residues. In DNA, the CDR3 is TGTGCCAGCAGTGACTCGGGAGGGAGCTACACTGAAGCTTTCTTT. It codes for CASSDSGGSYTEAFF.

V and J are TRBV6-5 and TRBJ1-5; no clear D. CDR1 and CDR2 (germline): MNHEY, SVGAGI. The V end lost 6 bases, the J end lost 4 bases, and 10 bases lay between the germline ends. CDR3 size: 13 residues. The CDR3 protein is CASSPTGNQPQHF. Here the CDR3 DNA reads TGTGCCAGCAGCCCGACTGGAAATCAGCCCCAGCATTTT.

The chain joins TRBV6-5 to TRBJ2-1; 9 bases line up with TRBD2. The CDR3 spans 15 residues. Germline-derived CDR1 and CDR2 are MNHEY and SVGAGI. J was trimmed by 8 bases and V by 5 bases; bases with no gene match: 10. The CDR3 reads CASSTLAGKYHEQFF. In nucleotides, the CDR3 is TGTGCCAGCAGTACGCTAGCGGGAAAGTATCATGAGCAGTTCTTC.

This chain connects TRBV23-1 to TRBJ2-7; D is ambiguous. TRBV23-1 is sorted into the ORF group, with uncertain function. The V end was cut by 2 bases, the J end by 0 bases, with 8 bases between. This CDR3 has 14 residues. For the CDR3, the DNA is TGCGCCAGCAGTCAACGTGGCAGCTCCTACGAGCAGTACTTC. It yields the protein CASSQRGSSYEQYF.

This chain links TRBV18 with TRBJ1-1; D is uncertain. In germline, CDR1 is KGHSH, CDR2 LQKENI. The CDR3 runs to 13 residues. Trimming removed 0 bases from V and 7 bases from J, with 9 bases in between. The CDR3 reads CASSPPVQIEAFF. CDR3 nucleotides: TGTGCCAGCTCACCACCCGTCCAGATTGAAGCTTTCTTT.

This chain connects TRBV20-1 to TRBJ2-1, with 10 bases fitting TRBD2. The CDR3 is 16 amino acids. Germline V gene lookup returns CDR1 DFQATT and CDR2 SNEGSKA (reference sequence). J gave up 9 bases and V 3 bases, and 14 bases lay outside the gene matches. The CDR3 coding sequence is TGCAGTGCTAGTCCCTGGGCTAGCGGGAGTTCGGGTGAGCAGTTCTTC. It translates to CSASPWASGSSGEQFF.

The chain couples TRBV5-4 to TRBJ2-7, with D possibly matching TRBD2 (6 bases). V lost 1 base, J lost 1 base, and 21 bases lay in between. This CDR3 has 18 residues. CDR1 is SGHNT, CDR2 YYREEE, per germline (reference sequence). Here the CDR3 reads CASSLSVGLSGQSYEQYF. In DNA form, the CDR3 reads TGTGCCAGCAGCTTGAGCGTGGGGTTAAGCGGGCAGTCCTACGAGCAGTACTTC.

The chain has TRBV29-1 and TRBJ2-7; 8 positions agree with TRBD1. Germline V gives CDR1 SQVTM, CDR2 ANQGSEA. The trim removed 0 bases at V and 2 bases at J, leaving 0 bases unmatched. This CDR3 spans 13 amino acids. This chain's CDR3 is CSVEEDRAYEQYF. The CDR3 DNA reads as TGCAGCGTTGAAGAGGACAGGGCCTACGAGCAGTACTTC.

This chain links TRBV19 with TRBJ2-2; the D gene is possibly TRBD2 (6 bases). The V end lost 5 bases, the J end lost 0 bases, and 13 bases lay between the germline ends. Germline CDR1 reads LNHDA; CDR2 reads SQIVND (reference sequence). The CDR3 runs to 16 residues. The CDR3 sequence: CASSVVGGANTGELFF. CDR3 nucleotide sequence: TGTGCCAGTAGTGTAGTTGGCGGGGCGAACACCGGGGAGCTGTTTTTT.

The genes are TRBV19 and TRBJ2-1, with 7 bases fitting TRBD2. The J segment lost 0 bases and the V segment lost 0 bases, leaving 11 bases of the junction unmatched. This CDR3 has 19 amino acids. Germline CDR1 LNHDA, CDR2 SQIVND (reference sequence). This CDR3 is CASSIDAGAGTTSYNEQFF. The CDR3 DNA follows: TGTGCCAGTAGTATAGATGCAGGAGCCGGGACTACCTCCTACAATGAGCAGTTCTTC.

The chain uses TRBV11-2 and TRBJ2-7, with 7 bases fitting TRBD2. The germline gives CDR1 SGHAT, CDR2 FQNNGV. J gave up 9 bases and V 5 bases, and 13 bases lay outside the gene matches. CDR3 length: 14 amino acids. DNA of the CDR3: TGTGCCAGCAGCGAACCCGGACTAGTTTCTGGGCAGTACTTC. Its protein is CASSEPGLVSGQYF.

V gene TRBV6-5 combines with J gene TRBJ2-2, with TRBD2 identical over 8 bases. After removal of 6 bases from V and 9 bases from J, the junction contained 9 bases not matched to a gene. The germline CDR1 and CDR2 sequences are MNHEY and SVGAGI. The CDR3 loop spans 14 amino acids. This CDR3 is CASRNSGSPWELFF. The CDR3 coding sequence is TGTGCCAGCAGGAACAGCGGGAGTCCCTGGGAGCTGTTTTTT.